The T cell receptor (beta chain) described here comes from a study of T-cell reconstitution after alpha-beta-depleted transplantation in children. The germline CDR1 and CDR2 sequences are SGHRS and YFSETQ. V shed 4 bases and J 7 bases; nucleotides not matched to a gene: 3. The CDR3 extends over 14 amino acids. Unique molecular identifiers were used in preparing the TCRbeta library. TCRdb recomputed calls from the PCR reads with MiXCR, one row per CDR3 protein. The sample carries 230,000 or so distinct CDR3 sequences, more than 7.5% recorded once. There are many counts of this clonotype. This material consisted of PBMCs from the stem cell graft donor, taken from the stem cell graft. The V gene is TRBV5-1, the J gene TRBJ1-4; 11 nucleotides agree with TRBD1. The TCR comes from a human donor who donated a stem cell graft to a child with SCID. The CDR3 DNA is TGCGCCAGCAGCACCGGGACAGGGGGTGAAAAACTGTTTTTT. This translates into CASSTGTGGEKLFF.